This is a list of T cell receptor beta chains from one sample in a study of PD-L1 blockade in urothelial cancer. The protocol was immunoSEQ multiplex PCR, while the TCRdb copy is restricted to in-frame clones and leaves out a portion. The data contain about 30,000 clones, 79% of them seen just once; the ten biggest clones take up about 3.7%. The sequences come from PBMCs, collected around atezolizumab (anti-PD-L1) treatment. Receptors were obtained from a man between 65 and 79 years old with urothelial cancer. CDR3s include the opening cysteine and the closing phenylalanine or tryptophan. The order of the fields is J gene, clone size, D gene, V gene, CDR3 protein, CDR3 DNA. D genes are given only for firm matches. The size of a clone is reported for some rows only, either as once, few or many, or as a class for expanded clones.

J: TRBJ2-3; size: .; D: .; V: TRBV10-3; CDR3: CAITPSQGGTDTQYF; DNA: TGTGCCATCACCCCAAGTCAGGGTGGCACAGATACGCAGTATTTT
J: TRBJ1-2; size: .; D: .; V: TRBV4-1; CDR3: CASSPTGSYGYTF; DNA: TGCGCCAGCAGCCCCACAGGGTCTTATGGCTACACCTTC
J: TRBJ2-3; size: .; D: TRBD2; V: TRBV19; CDR3: CASKTSGGAGDTQYF; DNA: TGTGCCAGTAAAACTAGCGGGGGGGCCGGAGATACGCAGTATTTT
J: TRBJ2-3; size: .; D: TRBD1; V: TRBV4-2; CDR3: CASSQVSGQGYTDTQYF; DNA: TGTGCCAGCAGCCAAGTCTCGGGACAGGGATACACAGATACGCAGTATTTT
J: TRBJ1-5; size: .; D: .; V: TRBV6-1; CDR3: CASIGQISNQPQHF; DNA: TGTGCCAGCATCGGACAGATTAGCAATCAGCCCCAGCATTTT
J: TRBJ1-2; size: .; D: .; V: TRBV7-2; CDR3: CASSLEDMFDGYTF; DNA: TGTGCCAGCAGCTTAGAGGACATGTTCGATGGCTACACCTTC
J: TRBJ2-1; size: .; D: TRBD2; V: TRBV11-2; CDR3: CASSWGLAGAGMEQFF; DNA: TGTGCCAGCAGCTGGGGACTAGCGGGAGCCGGGATGGAGCAGTTCTTC
J: TRBJ2-7; size: .; D: TRBD2; V: TRBV7-9; CDR3: CASSFLSGRTYEQYF; DNA: TGTGCCAGCAGCTTCCTTAGCGGGAGGACCTACGAGCAGTACTTC
J: TRBJ1-1; size: .; D: .; V: TRBV7-3; CDR3: CASSPSYKQNTEAFF; DNA: TGTGCCAGCAGCCCGTCGTACAAACAGAACACTGAAGCTTTCTTT
J: TRBJ2-4; size: .; D: .; V: TRBV5-5; CDR3: CASSLPPVNIQYF; DNA: TGTGCCAGCAGCTTACCCCCAGTGAACATTCAGTACTTC
J: TRBJ2-1; size: .; D: .; V: TRBV19; CDR3: CASSVPLGEQFF; DNA: TGTGCCAGTAGTGTCCCGCTCGGTGAGCAGTTCTTC
J: TRBJ1-5; size: .; D: .; V: TRBV2; CDR3: CASSAGQFNQPQHF; DNA: TGTGCCAGCAGTGCAGGACAGTTCAATCAGCCCCAGCATTTT
J: TRBJ2-5; size: .; D: TRBD2; V: TRBV11-1; CDR3: CASSFWGTSGSETQYF; DNA: TGTGCCAGCAGCTTTTGGGGGACTAGCGGGAGTGAGACCCAGTACTTC
J: TRBJ2-1; size: .; D: .; V: TRBV11-2; CDR3: CASSPRRGNEQFF; DNA: TGTGCCAGCAGCCCTCGAAGGGGCAATGAGCAGTTCTTC
J: TRBJ2-7; size: .; D: .; V: TRBV5-4; CDR3: CASSLSGRSSYEQYF; DNA: TGTGCCAGCAGCTTGAGCGGACGGAGCTCCTACGAGCAGTACTTC
J: TRBJ2-5; size: .; D: TRBD1; V: TRBV18; CDR3: CASSPPRTGGETQYF; DNA: TGTGCCAGCTCACCACCTCGAACAGGGGGAGAGACCCAGTACTTC
J: TRBJ1-2; size: .; D: TRBD1; V: TRBV6-1; CDR3: CASRREGTGDYGYTF; DNA: TGTGCCAGCAGGCGAGAAGGGACAGGGGACTATGGCTACACCTTC
J: TRBJ2-1; size: once; D: TRBD2; V: TRBV11-2; CDR3: CASSRLSGGNVHNEQFF; DNA: TGTGCCAGCAGCCGTCTTAGCGGGGGAAATGTTCACAATGAGCAGTTCTTC
J: TRBJ1-2; size: .; D: TRBD1; V: TRBV7-2; CDR3: CASSPRLGQGGGYTF; DNA: TGTGCCAGCAGCCCAAGACTCGGACAGGGCGGAGGCTACACCTTC
J: TRBJ1-4; size: .; D: .; V: TRBV5-1; CDR3: CASSPSRTATNEKLFF; DNA: TGCGCCAGCAGCCCTAGCCGGACAGCAACTAATGAAAAACTGTTTTTT
J: TRBJ2-6; size: .; D: .; V: TRBV12-5; CDR3: CASALSGANVLTF; DNA: TGTGCTAGTGCCCTATCTGGGGCCAACGTCCTGACTTTC
J: TRBJ2-2; size: .; D: .; V: TRBV11-2; CDR3: CASSLIRYRELFF; DNA: TGTGCCAGCAGCTTAATTCGGTATAGGGAGCTGTTTTTT
J: TRBJ1-5; size: .; D: TRBD1; V: TRBV9; CDR3: CASSAGTGVDNQPQHF; DNA: TGTGCCAGCAGCGCAGGGACAGGGGTCGACAATCAGCCCCAGCATTTT
J: TRBJ2-7; size: .; D: TRBD2; V: TRBV2; CDR3: CASSDSQRGAGEQYF; DNA: TGTGCCAGCAGTGATAGCCAGCGGGGGGCAGGAGAGCAGTACTTC
J: TRBJ2-2; size: .; D: TRBD1; V: TRBV6-5; CDR3: CASRITGDTGELFF; DNA: TGTGCCAGCAGGATCACAGGGGACACCGGGGAGCTGTTTTTT
J: TRBJ1-4; size: .; D: .; V: TRBV11-2; CDR3: CASSPSPVEKLFF; DNA: TGTGCCAGCAGCCCCAGTCCCGTTGAAAAACTGTTTTTT
J: TRBJ2-6; size: .; D: TRBD2; V: TRBV9; CDR3: CASSPGLSGRFSGANVLTF; DNA: TGTGCCAGCAGCCCCGGACTAAGCGGGAGATTCTCTGGGGCCAACGTCCTGACTTTC
J: TRBJ1-5; size: medium-sized; D: .; V: TRBV5-6; CDR3: CASSLWDKANQPQHF; DNA: TGTGCCAGCAGCTTGTGGGACAAAGCCAATCAGCCCCAGCATTTT
J: TRBJ2-1; size: .; D: TRBD2; V: TRBV7-2; CDR3: CASSPLGSGGGSYNEQFF; DNA: TGTGCCAGCAGCCCTCTGGGAAGCGGGGGGGGCTCCTACAATGAGCAGTTCTTC
J: TRBJ2-3; size: .; D: .; V: TRBV19; CDR3: CASSSWGRPSPDTQYF; DNA: TGTGCCAGTAGTTCCTGGGGGAGGCCGTCCCCAGATACGCAGTATTTT
J: TRBJ2-3; size: .; D: .; V: TRBV19; CDR3: CASSPTVLQGTDTQYF; DNA: TGTGCCAGTAGCCCGACAGTTTTACAAGGCACAGATACGCAGTATTTT
J: TRBJ2-3; size: few; D: .; V: TRBV28; CDR3: CASSLMDTITDTQYF; DNA: TGTGCCAGCAGTTTAATGGACACCATCACAGATACGCAGTATTTT
J: TRBJ1-1; size: .; D: .; V: TRBV6-1; CDR3: CASDRRESTEAFF; DNA: TGTGCCAGCGACAGGCGGGAGAGCACTGAAGCTTTCTTT
J: TRBJ2-4; size: .; D: .; V: TRBV27; CDR3: CASSPSLGRTLAKNIQYF; DNA: TGTGCCAGCAGTCCGTCCCTTGGGAGGACCCTAGCCAAAAACATTCAGTACTTC
J: TRBJ2-7; size: .; D: TRBD1; V: TRBV19; CDR3: CASSLRTGEVYEQYF; DNA: TGTGCCAGTAGCCTTAGGACAGGGGAGGTCTACGAGCAGTACTTC
J: TRBJ2-7; size: once; D: TRBD1; V: TRBV7-2; CDR3: CASSLAHGTGVGSYEQYF; DNA: TGTGCCAGCAGCTTAGCCCACGGGACAGGGGTTGGCTCCTACGAGCAGTACTTC
J: TRBJ1-2; size: .; D: .; V: TRBV6-5; CDR3: CASTNPRRIGYTF; DNA: TGTGCCAGCACCAACCCTCGGCGGATCGGCTACACCTTC
J: TRBJ2-1; size: .; D: TRBD2; V: TRBV5-1; CDR3: CASSLSPSGGASNEQFF; DNA: TGCGCCAGCAGCTTGAGCCCTAGCGGGGGGGCGTCCAATGAGCAGTTCTTC
J: TRBJ2-1; size: .; D: .; V: TRBV5-1; CDR3: CASSLSGGGSYNEQFF; DNA: TGCGCCAGCAGCTTGTCCGGGGGAGGCTCCTACAATGAGCAGTTCTTC
J: TRBJ2-1; size: .; D: TRBD2; V: TRBV6-6; CDR3: CASSPGRAFSNEQFF; DNA: TGTGCCAGCAGCCCCGGGAGGGCCTTTTCAAATGAGCAGTTCTTC
J: TRBJ2-1; size: .; D: .; V: TRBV18; CDR3: CASSPPGRGSSYNEQFF; DNA: TGTGCCAGCTCACCACCGGGTCGGGGGAGCTCCTACAATGAGCAGTTCTTC
J: TRBJ1-1; size: few; D: TRBD1; V: TRBV4-2; CDR3: CASSRTGRNTEAFF; DNA: TGTGCCAGCAGCAGGACAGGGAGGAACACTGAAGCTTTCTTT
J: TRBJ2-1; size: .; D: TRBD2; V: TRBV19; CDR3: CASSKQGLAGAISSYNEQFF; DNA: TGTGCCAGTAGTAAACAAGGACTAGCGGGAGCCATCTCCTCCTACAATGAGCAGTTCTTC
J: TRBJ2-7; size: .; D: TRBD2; V: TRBV7-9; CDR3: CASSPGTSGGYEQYF; DNA: TGTGCCAGCAGCCCCGGGACTAGCGGGGGCTACGAGCAGTACTTC
J: TRBJ2-1; size: .; D: .; V: TRBV7-2; CDR3: CASSLAPGNEQFF; DNA: TGTGCCAGCAGCTTAGCGCCGGGGAATGAGCAGTTCTTC
J: TRBJ1-4; size: .; D: .; V: TRBV28; CDR3: CASSTPWGDNEKLFF; DNA: TGTGCCAGCAGTACCCCGTGGGGGGATAATGAAAAACTGTTTTTT
J: TRBJ1-1; size: .; D: TRBD1; V: TRBV7-9; CDR3: CASRKQGWGRRRENTEAFF; DNA: TGTGCCAGCAGAAAACAGGGGTGGGGCCGGAGAAGGGAGAACACTGAAGCTTTCTTT
J: TRBJ2-5; size: .; D: .; V: TRBV27; CDR3: CASRPHGDQETQYF; DNA: TGTGCCAGCAGGCCCCACGGGGACCAAGAGACCCAGTACTTC